This T cell receptor beta chain was observed in a study of spatial heterogeneity in lung cancer. TCRdb used MiXCR to reprocess the 5' RACE reads, holding one entry per CDR3 protein. The sample shows some 47,000 distinct CDR3 sequences, 7.6% of them seen only once. Time point: sample taken at primary tumor resection. Unsorted whole RNA of tumor, nontumor lung or frozen PBMC was sequenced. Source: PBMCs, taken at surgery. This clonotype was obtained from a female donor with early-stage non-small cell lung cancer.

The CDR3 region is CASSQTSVYNEQFF. The CDR3 DNA sequence: TGCGCCAGCAGTCAGACTAGTGTCTACAATGAGCAGTTCTTC. The rearrangement links TRBV23-1 to TRBJ2-1, with a tentative D call TRBD2 (6 bases). TRBV23-1 has ORF status, its function being uncertain. V was shortened by 3 bases and J by 3 bases, with 9 bases between the two germline ends. The CDR3 has 14 amino acids.